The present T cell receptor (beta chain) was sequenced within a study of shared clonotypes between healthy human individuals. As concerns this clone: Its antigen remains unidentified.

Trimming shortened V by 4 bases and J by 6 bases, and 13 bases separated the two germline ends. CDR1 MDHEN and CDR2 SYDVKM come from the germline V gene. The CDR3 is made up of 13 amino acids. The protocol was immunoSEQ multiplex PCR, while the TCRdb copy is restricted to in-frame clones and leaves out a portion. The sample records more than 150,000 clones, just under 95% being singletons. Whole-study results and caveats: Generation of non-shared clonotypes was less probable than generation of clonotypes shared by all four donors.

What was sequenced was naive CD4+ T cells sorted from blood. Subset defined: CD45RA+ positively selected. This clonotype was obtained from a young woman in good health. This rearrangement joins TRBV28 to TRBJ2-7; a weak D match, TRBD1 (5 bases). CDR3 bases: TGTGCCAGCAGTTCCCAGACAGATTCCGAGCAGTACTTC. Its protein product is CASSSQTDSEQYF.